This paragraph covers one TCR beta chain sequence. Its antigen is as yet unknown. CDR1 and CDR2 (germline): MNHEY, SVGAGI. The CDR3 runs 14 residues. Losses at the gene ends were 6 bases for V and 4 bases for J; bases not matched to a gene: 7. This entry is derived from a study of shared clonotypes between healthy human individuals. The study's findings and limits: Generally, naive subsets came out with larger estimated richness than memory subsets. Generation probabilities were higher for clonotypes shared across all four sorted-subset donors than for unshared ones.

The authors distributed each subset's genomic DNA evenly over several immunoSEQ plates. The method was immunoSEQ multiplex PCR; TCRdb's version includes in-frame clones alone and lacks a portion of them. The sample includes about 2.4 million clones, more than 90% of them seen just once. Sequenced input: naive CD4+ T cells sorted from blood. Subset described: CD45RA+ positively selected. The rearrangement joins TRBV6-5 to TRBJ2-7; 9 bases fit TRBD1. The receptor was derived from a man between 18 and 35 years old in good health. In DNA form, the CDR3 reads TGTGCCAGCAGGAAAACAGGGGGCGCGTACGAGCAGTACTTC. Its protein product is CASRKTGGAYEQYF.